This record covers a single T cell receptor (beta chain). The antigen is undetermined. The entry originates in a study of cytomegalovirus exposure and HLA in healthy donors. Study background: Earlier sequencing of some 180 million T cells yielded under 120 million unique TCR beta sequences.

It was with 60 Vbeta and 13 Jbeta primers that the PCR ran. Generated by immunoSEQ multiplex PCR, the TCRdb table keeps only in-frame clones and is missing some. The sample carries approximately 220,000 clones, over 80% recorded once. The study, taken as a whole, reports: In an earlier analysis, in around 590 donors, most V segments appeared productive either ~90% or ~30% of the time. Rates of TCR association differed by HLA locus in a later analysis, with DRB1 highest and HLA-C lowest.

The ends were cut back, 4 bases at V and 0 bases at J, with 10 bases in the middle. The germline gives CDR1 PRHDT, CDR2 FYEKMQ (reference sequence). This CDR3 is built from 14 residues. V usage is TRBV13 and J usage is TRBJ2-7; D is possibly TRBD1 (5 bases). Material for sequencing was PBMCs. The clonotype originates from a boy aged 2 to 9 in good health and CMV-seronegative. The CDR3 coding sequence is TGTGCCAGCAGCTCCGACAGTAGCTCCTACGAGCAGTACTTC. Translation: CASSSDSSSYEQYF.